This paragraph reports one TCR beta chain. Clones were read by immunoSEQ multiplex PCR, and TCRdb kept only the in-frame ones, dropping some. This sample has about 150,000 clones; about 90% occur once, and the top ten carry approximately 0.55%. This record comes from a study of blood T cell repertoires in COVID-19. Study background: Samples representing acute and convalescent COVID-19 were sourced from the United States, Italy and Spain. Nucleic acid was either cDNA or gDNA, and it came from T cells, B-cell-depleted T cells, or PBMCs.

The V gene lost 6 bases and the J gene lost 1 base, with 12 bases spanning the gap. Germline V gene sequence: CDR1 SQVTM, CDR2 ANQGSEA. The CDR3 runs to 13 residues. This receptor was taken from a man aged 45-60 years with acute or convalescent COVID-19. The chain joins TRBV29-1 to TRBJ1-1; perhaps TRBD1 as D (5 bases). The sequencing sample was made of peripheral blood. The CDR3 loop is CSVRQRGNTEAFF. The CDR3 DNA sequence: TGCAGCGTCCGACAGAGAGGGAACACTGAAGCTTTCTTT.